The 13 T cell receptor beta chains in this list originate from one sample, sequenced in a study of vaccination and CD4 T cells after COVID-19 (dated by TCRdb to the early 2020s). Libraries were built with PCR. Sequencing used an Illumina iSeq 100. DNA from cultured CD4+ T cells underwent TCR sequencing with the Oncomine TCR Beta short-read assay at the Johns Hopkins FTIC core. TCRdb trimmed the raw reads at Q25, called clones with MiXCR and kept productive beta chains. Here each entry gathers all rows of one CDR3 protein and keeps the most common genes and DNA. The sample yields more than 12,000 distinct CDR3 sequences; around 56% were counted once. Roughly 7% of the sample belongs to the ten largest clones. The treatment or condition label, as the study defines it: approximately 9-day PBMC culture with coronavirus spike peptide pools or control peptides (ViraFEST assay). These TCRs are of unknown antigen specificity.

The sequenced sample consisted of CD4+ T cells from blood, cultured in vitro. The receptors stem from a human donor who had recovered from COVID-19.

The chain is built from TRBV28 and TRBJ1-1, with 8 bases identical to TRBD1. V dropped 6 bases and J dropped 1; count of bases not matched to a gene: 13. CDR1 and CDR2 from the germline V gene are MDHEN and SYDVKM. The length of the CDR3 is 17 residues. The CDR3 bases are TGTGCCAGCAGGGTCAGGGGGCGCCGGCTGGGGAACACTGAAGCTTTCTTT. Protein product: CASRVRGRRLGNTEAFF.

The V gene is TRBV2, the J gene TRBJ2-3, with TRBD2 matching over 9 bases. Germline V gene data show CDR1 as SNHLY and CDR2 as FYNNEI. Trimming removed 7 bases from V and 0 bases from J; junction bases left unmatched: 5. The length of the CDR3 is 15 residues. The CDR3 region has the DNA TGTGCCAGCACCCGGACTAGCGTTAGCACAGATACGCAGTATTTT. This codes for CASTRTSVSTDTQYF.

CDR3 protein: CSAPWQRTDTQYF. DNA for the CDR3: TGCAGTGCCCCCTGGCAGCGCACAGATACGCAGTATTTT. This sequence joins TRBV20-1 and TRBJ2-3, with D unclear. Germline-derived CDR1 and CDR2 are DFQATT and SNEGSKA (reference sequence). The CDR3 length is 13 residues. V was cut by 6 bases and J by 1 base, with 11 bases left in between.

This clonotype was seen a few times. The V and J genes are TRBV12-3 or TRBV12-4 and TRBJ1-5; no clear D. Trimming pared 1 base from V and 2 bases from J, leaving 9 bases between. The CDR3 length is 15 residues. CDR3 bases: TGTGCCAGCAGTTTAGGGGAACATGGCAATCAGCCCCAGCATTTT. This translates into CASSLGEHGNQPQHF.

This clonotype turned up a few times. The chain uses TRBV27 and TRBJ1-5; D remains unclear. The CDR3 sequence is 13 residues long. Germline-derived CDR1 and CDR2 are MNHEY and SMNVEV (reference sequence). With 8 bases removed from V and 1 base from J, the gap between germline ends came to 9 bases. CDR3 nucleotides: TGTGCCAGCGGGCGGTGGAGCAATCAGCCCCAGCATTTT. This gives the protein CASGRWSNQPQHF.

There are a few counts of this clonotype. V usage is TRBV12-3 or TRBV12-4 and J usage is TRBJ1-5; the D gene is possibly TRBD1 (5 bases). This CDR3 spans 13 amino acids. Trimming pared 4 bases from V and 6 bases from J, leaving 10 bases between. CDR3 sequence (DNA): TGTGCCAGCAGTTCGGGGGGTAGTCAGCCCCAGCATTTT. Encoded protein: CASSSGGSQPQHF.

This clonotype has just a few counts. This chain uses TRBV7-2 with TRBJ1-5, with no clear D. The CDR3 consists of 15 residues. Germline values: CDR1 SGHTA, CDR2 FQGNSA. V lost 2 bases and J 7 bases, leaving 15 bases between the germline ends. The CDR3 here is CASSLFGQASQPQHF. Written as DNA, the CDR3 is TGTGCCAGCAGCTTATTTGGGCAGGCTAGCCAGCCCCAGCATTTT.

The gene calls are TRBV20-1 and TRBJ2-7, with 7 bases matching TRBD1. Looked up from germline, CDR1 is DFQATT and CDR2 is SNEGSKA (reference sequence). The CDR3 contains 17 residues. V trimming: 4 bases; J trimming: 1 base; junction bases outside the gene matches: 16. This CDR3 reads CSATVYLPGRGSYEQYF. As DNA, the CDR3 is TGCAGTGCTACCGTTTACTTACCGGGCAGGGGGTCCTACGAGCAGTACTTC.

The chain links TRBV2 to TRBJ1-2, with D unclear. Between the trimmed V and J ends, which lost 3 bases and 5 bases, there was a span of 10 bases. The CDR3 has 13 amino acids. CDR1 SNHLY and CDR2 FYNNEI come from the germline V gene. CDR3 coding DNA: TGTGCCAGCAGTGAGGCCGGGATTTATGGCTACACCTTC. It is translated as CASSEAGIYGYTF.

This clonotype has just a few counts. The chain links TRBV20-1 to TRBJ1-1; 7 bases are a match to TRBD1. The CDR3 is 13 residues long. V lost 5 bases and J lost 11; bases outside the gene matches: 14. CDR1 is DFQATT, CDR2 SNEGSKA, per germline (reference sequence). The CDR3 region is CSAPGGGGGWAFF. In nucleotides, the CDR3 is TGCAGTGCTCCAGGGGGAGGGGGCGGTTGGGCTTTCTTT.

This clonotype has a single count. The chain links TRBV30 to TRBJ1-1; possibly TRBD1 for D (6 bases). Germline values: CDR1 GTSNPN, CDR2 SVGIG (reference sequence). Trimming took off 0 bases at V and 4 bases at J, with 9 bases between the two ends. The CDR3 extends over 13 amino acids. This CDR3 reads CAWSVGGVTEAFF. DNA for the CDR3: TGTGCCTGGAGTGTAGGGGGGGTCACTGAAGCTTTCTTT.

The CDR3 region has the DNA TGCAGTGCTACCGGGACTATCCCCGAAGATACGCAGTATTTT. Translated, it gives CSATGTIPEDTQYF. The chain combines TRBV20-1 with TRBJ2-3; 7 nucleotides match TRBD2. Germline loops: CDR1 DFQATT, CDR2 SNEGSKA (reference sequence). The CDR3 has 14 amino acids. V lost 4 bases, J lost 5 bases, and 9 bases stayed unmatched.

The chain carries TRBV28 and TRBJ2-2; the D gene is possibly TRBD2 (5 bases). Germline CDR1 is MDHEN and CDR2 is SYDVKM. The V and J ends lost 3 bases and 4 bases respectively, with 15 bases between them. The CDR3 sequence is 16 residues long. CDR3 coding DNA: TGTGCCAGCAGTTTCCATGGACTCCCTGGCACCGGGGAGCTGTTTTTT. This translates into CASSFHGLPGTGELFF.